Below are 12 T cell receptor beta chains sequenced from a single sample in a study of blood T cells in healthy people across ages. The second PCR ran roughly 6 to 12 cycles with a sample-barcoded 5' primer and J-beta primers. MiXCR was run by TCRdb on the 5' RACE reads, yielding one entry per CDR3 protein. This sample has approximately 820,000 distinct CDR3 sequences, with roughly 44% found just once. The sample consisted of blood. The receptors derive from a man in his 60s in good health.

The chain is built from TRBV9 and TRBJ2-3, with TRBD2 matching 13 bases. V was pared by 4 bases and J by 2 bases, with 4 bases of the junction left unmatched. The V gene's germline CDR1 is SGDLS and CDR2 YYNGEE. This CDR3 has 16 residues. This CDR3 is CASSTGLAGFTDTQYF. The CDR3 DNA is TGTGCCAGCAGCACGGGACTAGCGGGGTTCACAGATACGCAGTATTTT.

This clonotype was seen just once. The chain uses TRBV7-2 and TRBJ2-3, with D perhaps TRBD1 or TRBD2 (7 bases each). This CDR3 has 17 amino acids. The germline gives CDR1 SGHTA, CDR2 FQGNSA. V lost 1 base to trimming and J lost 2 bases, with 16 bases between them. This CDR3 is CASSLVGTAGITDTQYF. CDR3 DNA: TGTGCCAGCAGCTTAGTTGGGACAGCGGGGATCACAGATACGCAGTATTTT.

This chain connects TRBV7-6 to TRBJ1-1, with 7 bases fitting TRBD1. Germline CDR1 and CDR2: SGHVS and FNYEAQ. The length of the CDR3 is 15 residues. Trimming took 5 bases from V and 1 from J; bases not matched to a gene: 7. The CDR3 bases are TGTGCCAGCAGCCTTACAACAGGGGCGAACACTGAAGCTTTCTTT. Translation gives CASSLTTGANTEAFF.

This clonotype appeared a few times. A clone one base away is much larger, so this may be a read error. The chain couples TRBV7-9 to TRBJ2-3; 10 positions match TRBD2. The V gene's germline CDR1 is SEHNR and CDR2 FQNEAQ (reference sequence). The V and J ends lost 6 bases and 3 bases, in that order; junction bases with no gene match: 3. The CDR3 consists of 14 residues. The CDR3 protein is CASSIAGGTDTQYF. CDR3 DNA sequence: TGTGCCAGCAGTATAGCGGGGGGTACAGATACGCAGTATTTT. The full variable domain, in which reference TRBV7-9 and TRBJ2-3 provide the parts outside the CDR3, is DTGVSQNPRHKITKRGQNVTFRCDPISEHNRLYWYRQTLGQGPEFLTYFQNEAQLEKSRLLSDRFSAERPKGSFSTLEIQRTEQGDSAMYLCASSIAGGTDTQYFGPGTRLTVL.

The V and J genes are TRBV7-2 and TRBJ1-2, with D unresolved. The CDR3 is made up of 13 amino acids. Trimming shortened V by 1 base and J by 5 bases, and 8 bases separated the two germline ends. CDR1 SGHTA and CDR2 FQGNSA come from the germline V gene. CDR3: CASSLGQEYGYTF. Here the CDR3 DNA reads TGTGCCAGCAGCTTAGGCCAGGAGTATGGCTACACCTTC. The full variable domain, rest sourced from reference TRBV7-2 and TRBJ1-2, is GAGVSQSPSNKVTEKGKDVELRCDPISGHTALYWYRQSLGQGLEFLIYFQGNSAPDKSGLPSDRFSAERTGGSVSTLTIQRTQQEDSAVYLCASSLGQEYGYTFGSGTRLTVV.

V gene TRBV20-1 combines with J gene TRBJ2-2; TRBD1 matches 9 bases. Germline-derived CDR1 and CDR2 are DFQATT and SNEGSKA (reference sequence). Trimming cost V 5 bases and J 0 bases; bases outside gene matches: 7. The CDR3 loop spans 16 amino acids. CDR3 nucleotides: TGCAGTGCTTCCGACAGGGGGAACGCGAACACCGGGGAGCTGTTTTTT. It encodes CSASDRGNANTGELFF.

The chain joins TRBV3-1 to TRBJ2-5; perhaps TRBD2 as D (5 bases). The better agreement between TRBJ2-7 and the DNA end casts doubt on the J call. The germline gives CDR1 LGHDT, CDR2 YNNKEL (reference sequence). The length of the CDR3 is 15 residues. As DNA, the CDR3 is TGTGCCAGCAGCCTCGTCGGGGTCGGGTCGGACGAGCAGTACTTC. Translating gives CASSLVGVGSDEQYF.

This clonotype was seen only a few times. The chain carries TRBV25-1 and TRBJ2-7, with TRBD2 as a possible D gene (6 bases). V was trimmed by 4 bases and J by 2 bases, leaving 12 bases between them. The CDR3 runs 14 residues. Germline CDR1 and CDR2: MGHDK and SYGVNS. The CDR3 DNA follows: TGTGCCAGCAGTGTTACGGGGGTGCCCTACGAGCAGTACTTC. This gives the protein CASSVTGVPYEQYF.

In this sample, this clonotype turned up many times. The chain joins TRBV5-5 to TRBJ1-5, with D possibly being TRBD1 (6 bases). CDR3 length: 15 amino acids. Germline CDR1 reads SGHKS; CDR2 reads YYEKEE (reference sequence). V dropped 3 bases and J dropped 2 bases, with 12 bases sitting between them. CDR3 sequence reads: CASSSGQRGNQPQHF. As DNA, the CDR3 is TGTGCCAGCAGCTCCGGACAGAGGGGCAATCAGCCCCAGCATTTT.

J is TRBJ2-5 and V is TRBV7-2, with unresolved D. The J call may be incorrect, as the DNA end agrees better with TRBJ2-7. Germline V CDR1 and CDR2: SGHTA, FQGNSA. The CDR3 totals 11 residues. The CDR3 sequence is CASSIDYEQYF. In DNA, the CDR3 is TGTGCCAGCAGCATAGATTACGAGCAGTACTTC.

V is TRBV12-3 or TRBV12-4 and J is TRBJ1-5; D might be TRBD1 (5 bases). CDR3 length: 13 amino acids. With 5 bases removed from V and 7 bases from J, the gap between germline ends came to 12 bases. Here the CDR3 reads CASSPQRGQPQHF. The CDR3 DNA is TGTGCCAGCAGTCCTCAGCGGGGCCAGCCCCAGCATTTT.

V gene TRBV3-1 combines with J gene TRBJ1-6; D is ambiguous. The germline V and J ends were trimmed by 4 bases and 2 bases, with 12 bases remaining between them. The germline gives CDR1 LGHDT, CDR2 YNNKEL (reference sequence). This CDR3 spans 16 amino acids. DNA for the CDR3: TGTGCCAGCAGCCCCCACGCCGGCGCCTATAATTCACCCCTCCACTTT. This encodes CASSPHAGAYNSPLHF.